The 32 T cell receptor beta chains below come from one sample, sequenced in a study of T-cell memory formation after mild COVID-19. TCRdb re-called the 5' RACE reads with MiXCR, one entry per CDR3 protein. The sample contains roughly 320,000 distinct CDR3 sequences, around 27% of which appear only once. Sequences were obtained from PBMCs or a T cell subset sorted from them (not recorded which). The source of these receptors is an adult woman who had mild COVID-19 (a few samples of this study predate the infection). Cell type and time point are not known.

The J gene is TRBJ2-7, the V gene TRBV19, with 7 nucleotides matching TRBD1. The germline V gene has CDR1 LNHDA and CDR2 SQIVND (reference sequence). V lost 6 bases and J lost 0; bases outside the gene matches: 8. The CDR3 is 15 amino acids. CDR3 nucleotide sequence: TGTGCCAGTAGACCGGGACAGCTCAACTCCTACGAGCAGTACTTC. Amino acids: CASRPGQLNSYEQYF.

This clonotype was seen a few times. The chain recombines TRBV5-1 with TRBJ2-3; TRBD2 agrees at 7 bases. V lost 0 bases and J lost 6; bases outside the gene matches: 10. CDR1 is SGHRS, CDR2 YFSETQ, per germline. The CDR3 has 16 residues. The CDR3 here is CASSLEGGSGVDTQYF. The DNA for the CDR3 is TGCGCCAGCAGCTTGGAGGGCGGGAGTGGTGTGGATACGCAGTATTTT.

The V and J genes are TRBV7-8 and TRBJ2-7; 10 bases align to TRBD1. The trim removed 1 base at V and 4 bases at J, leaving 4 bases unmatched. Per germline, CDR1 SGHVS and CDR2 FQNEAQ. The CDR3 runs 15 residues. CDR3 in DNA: TGTGCCAGCAGCTTAGAACGGACAGGGGGTTACGAGCAGTACTTC. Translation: CASSLERTGGYEQYF.

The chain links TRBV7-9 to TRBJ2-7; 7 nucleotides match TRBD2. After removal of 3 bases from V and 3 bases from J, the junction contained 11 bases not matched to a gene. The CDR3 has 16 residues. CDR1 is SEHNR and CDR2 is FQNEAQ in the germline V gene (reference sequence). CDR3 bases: TGTGCCAGCAGCTTTGGGTCGGGGGGAAAGGTCTACGAGCAGTACTTC. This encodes CASSFGSGGKVYEQYF.

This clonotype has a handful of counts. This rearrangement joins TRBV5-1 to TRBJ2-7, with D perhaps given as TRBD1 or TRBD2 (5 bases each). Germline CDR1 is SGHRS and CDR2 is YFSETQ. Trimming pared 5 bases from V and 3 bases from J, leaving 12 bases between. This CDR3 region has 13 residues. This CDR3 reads CASRGDGGYEQYF. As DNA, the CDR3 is TGCGCCAGCAGAGGGGACGGAGGCTACGAGCAGTACTTC.

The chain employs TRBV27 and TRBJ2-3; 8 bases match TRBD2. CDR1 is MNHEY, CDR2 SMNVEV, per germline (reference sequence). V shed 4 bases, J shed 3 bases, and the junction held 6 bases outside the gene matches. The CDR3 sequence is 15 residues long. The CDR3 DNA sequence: TGTGCCAGCAGTTCTCTCGGGGGGGATACAGATACGCAGTATTTT. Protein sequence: CASSSLGGDTDTQYF.

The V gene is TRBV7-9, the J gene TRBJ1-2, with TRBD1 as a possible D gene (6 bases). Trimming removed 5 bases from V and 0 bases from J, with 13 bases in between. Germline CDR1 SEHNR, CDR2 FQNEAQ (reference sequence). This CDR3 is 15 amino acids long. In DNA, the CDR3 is TGTGCCAGCAGCCTCCCGGACAGCCCTAACTATGGCTACACCTTC. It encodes CASSLPDSPNYGYTF.

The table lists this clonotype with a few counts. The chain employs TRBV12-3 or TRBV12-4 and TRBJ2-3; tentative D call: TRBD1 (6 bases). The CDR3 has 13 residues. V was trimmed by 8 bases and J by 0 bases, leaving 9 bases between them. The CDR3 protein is CASGQTSTDTQYF. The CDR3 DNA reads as TGTGCCAGCGGACAGACTAGCACAGATACGCAGTATTTT.

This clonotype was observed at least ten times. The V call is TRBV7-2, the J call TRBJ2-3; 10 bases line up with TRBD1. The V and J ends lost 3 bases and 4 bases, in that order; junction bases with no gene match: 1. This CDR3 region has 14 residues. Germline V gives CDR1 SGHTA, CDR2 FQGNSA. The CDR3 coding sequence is TGTGCCAGCAGCTTTGGACAGGGGGCAGATACGCAGTATTTT. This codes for CASSFGQGADTQYF.

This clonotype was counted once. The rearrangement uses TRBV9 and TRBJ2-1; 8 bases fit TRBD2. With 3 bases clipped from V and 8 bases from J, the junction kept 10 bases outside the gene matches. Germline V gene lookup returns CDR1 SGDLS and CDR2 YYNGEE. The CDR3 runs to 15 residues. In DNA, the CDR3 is TGTGCCAGCAGCGGAACCGGGACTAGAATCGATGAGCAGTTCTTC. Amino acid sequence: CASSGTGTRIDEQFF.

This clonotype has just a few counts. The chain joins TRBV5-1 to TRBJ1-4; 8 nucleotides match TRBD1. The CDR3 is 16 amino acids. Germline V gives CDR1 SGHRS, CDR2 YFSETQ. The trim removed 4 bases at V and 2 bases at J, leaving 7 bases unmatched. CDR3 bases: TGCGCCAGCAGCGACGGACCAGGGGGCACTAATGAAAAACTGTTTTTT. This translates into CASSDGPGGTNEKLFF.

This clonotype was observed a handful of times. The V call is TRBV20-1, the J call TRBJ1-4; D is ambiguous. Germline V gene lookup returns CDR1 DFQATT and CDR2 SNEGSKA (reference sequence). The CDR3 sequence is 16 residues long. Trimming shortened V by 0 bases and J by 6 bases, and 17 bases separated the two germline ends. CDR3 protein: CSARESLVWTDEKLFF. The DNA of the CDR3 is TGCAGTGCTAGAGAATCCTTGGTTTGGACGGATGAAAAACTGTTTTTT.

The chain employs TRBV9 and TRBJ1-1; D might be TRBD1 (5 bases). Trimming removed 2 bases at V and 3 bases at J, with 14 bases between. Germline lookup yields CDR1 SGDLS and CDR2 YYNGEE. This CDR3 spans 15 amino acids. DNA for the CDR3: TGTGCCAGCAGCGTGCCCCCGGAGGGGTACACTGAAGCTTTCTTT. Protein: CASSVPPEGYTEAFF.

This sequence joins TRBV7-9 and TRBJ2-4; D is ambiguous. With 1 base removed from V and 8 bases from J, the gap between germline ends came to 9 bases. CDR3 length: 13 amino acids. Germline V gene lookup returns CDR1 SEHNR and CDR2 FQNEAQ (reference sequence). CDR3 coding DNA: TGTGCCAGCAGCTTAGGGGTCTCGGACATTCAGTACTTC. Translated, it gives CASSLGVSDIQYF. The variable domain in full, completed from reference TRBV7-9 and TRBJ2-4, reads DTGVSQNPRHKITKRGQNVTFRCDPISEHNRLYWYRQTLGQGPEFLTYFQNEAQLEKSRLLSDRFSAERPKGSFSTLEIQRTEQGDSAMYLCASSLGVSDIQYFGAGTRLSVL.

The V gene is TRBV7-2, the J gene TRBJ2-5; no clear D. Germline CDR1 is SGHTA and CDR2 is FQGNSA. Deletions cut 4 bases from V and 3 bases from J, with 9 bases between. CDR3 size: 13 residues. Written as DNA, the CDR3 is TGTGCCAGCAGCTCCGTCCAGGAAGAGACCCAGTACTTC. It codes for CASSSVQEETQYF.

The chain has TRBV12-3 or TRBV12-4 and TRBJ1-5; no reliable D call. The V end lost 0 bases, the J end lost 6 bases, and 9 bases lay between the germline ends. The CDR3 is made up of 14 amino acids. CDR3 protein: CASSLARGSQPQHF. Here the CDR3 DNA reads TGTGCCAGCAGTTTAGCACGGGGAAGTCAGCCCCAGCATTTT.

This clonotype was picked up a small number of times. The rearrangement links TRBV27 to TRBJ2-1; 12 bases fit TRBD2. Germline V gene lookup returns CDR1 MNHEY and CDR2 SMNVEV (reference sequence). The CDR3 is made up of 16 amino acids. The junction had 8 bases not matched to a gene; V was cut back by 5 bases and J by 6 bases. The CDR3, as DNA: TGTGCCAGCAGTCCCCGGAGACTAGCGGGGGCCAATGAGCAGTTCTTC. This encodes CASSPRRLAGANEQFF.

The CDR3 region has the DNA TGTGCCAGCAGTTACCCGGGGTACGAGCAGTACTTC. Its translation is CASSYPGYEQYF. The chain couples TRBV6-6 to TRBJ2-7; a possible D gene is TRBD2 (5 bases). The length of the CDR3 is 12 residues. CDR1 is MNHNY and CDR2 is SVGAGI in the germline V gene (reference sequence). V lost 2 bases and J lost 4, with 6 bases in between.

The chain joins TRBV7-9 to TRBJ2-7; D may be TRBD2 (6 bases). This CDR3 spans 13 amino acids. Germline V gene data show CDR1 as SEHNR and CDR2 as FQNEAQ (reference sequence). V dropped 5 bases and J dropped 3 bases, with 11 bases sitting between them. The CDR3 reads CASSPGLNYEQYF. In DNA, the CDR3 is TGTGCCAGCAGCCCGGGACTGAACTACGAGCAGTACTTC. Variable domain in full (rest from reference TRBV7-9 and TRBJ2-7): DTGVSQNPRHKITKRGQNVTFRCDPISEHNRLYWYRQTLGQGPEFLTYFQNEAQLEKSRLLSDRFSAERPKGSFSTLEIQRTEQGDSAMYLCASSPGLNYEQYFGPGTRLTVT.

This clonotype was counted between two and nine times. CDR3 DNA sequence: TGTGCCTGGAGTGGTTACAGGGGGCTAGGCTACGAGCAGTACTTC. It specifies CAWSGYRGLGYEQYF. This chain joins TRBV30 and TRBJ2-7; 9 positions match TRBD1. J lost 3 bases, V lost 1 base, and 7 bases had no gene match. Germline CDR1 is GTSNPN and CDR2 is SVGIG (reference sequence). The CDR3 contains 15 residues.

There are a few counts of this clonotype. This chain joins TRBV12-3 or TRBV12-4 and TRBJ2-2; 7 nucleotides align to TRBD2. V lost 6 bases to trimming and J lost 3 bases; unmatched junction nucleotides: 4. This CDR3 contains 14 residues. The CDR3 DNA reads TGTGCCAGCAGGCTAGCGGCCTACACCGGGGAGCTGTTTTTT. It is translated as CASRLAAYTGELFF.

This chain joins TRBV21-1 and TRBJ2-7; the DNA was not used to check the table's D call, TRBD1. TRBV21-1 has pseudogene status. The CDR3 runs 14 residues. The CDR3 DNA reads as TGTGCCACCGCCCCCGGGGACATCTCCTACGAGCAGTACTTC. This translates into CATAPGDISYEQYF.

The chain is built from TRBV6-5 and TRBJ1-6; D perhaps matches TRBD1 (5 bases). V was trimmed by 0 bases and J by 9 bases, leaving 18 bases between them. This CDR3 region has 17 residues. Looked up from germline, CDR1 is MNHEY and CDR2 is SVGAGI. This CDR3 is CASSYSPTREVGSPLHF. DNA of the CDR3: TGTGCCAGCAGTTACTCCCCCACCAGGGAAGTCGGTTCACCCCTCCACTTT.

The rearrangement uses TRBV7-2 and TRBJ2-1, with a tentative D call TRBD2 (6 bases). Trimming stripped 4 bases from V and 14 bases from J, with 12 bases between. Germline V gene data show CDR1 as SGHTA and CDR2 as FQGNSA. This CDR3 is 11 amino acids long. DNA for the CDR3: TGTGCCAGCAGCTCGGGGGAAGTAGAGTTCTTC. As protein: CASSSGEVEFF. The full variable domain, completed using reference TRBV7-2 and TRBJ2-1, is GAGVSQSPSNKVTEKGKDVELRCDPISGHTALYWYRQSLGQGLEFLIYFQGNSAPDKSGLPSDRFSAERTGGSVSTLTIQRTQQEDSAVYLCASSSGEVEFFGPGTRLTVL.

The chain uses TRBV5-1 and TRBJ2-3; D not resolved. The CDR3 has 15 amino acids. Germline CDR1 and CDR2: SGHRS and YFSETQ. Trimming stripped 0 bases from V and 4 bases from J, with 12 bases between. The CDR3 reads CASSLDSSGPDTQYF. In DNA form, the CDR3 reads TGCGCCAGCAGCTTGGACTCCTCGGGCCCAGATACGCAGTATTTT.

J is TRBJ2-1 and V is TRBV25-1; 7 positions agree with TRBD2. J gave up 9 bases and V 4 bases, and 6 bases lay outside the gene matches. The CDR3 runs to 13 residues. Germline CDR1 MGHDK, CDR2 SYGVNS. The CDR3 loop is CASSATSIGEQFF. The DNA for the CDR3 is TGTGCCAGCAGTGCGACTAGCATCGGTGAGCAGTTCTTC. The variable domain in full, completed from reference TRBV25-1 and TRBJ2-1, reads EADIYQTPRYLVIGTGKKITLECSQTMGHDKMYWYQQDPGMELHLIHYSYGVNSTEKGDLSSESTVSRIRTEHFPLTLESARPSHTSQYLCASSATSIGEQFFGPGTRLTVL.

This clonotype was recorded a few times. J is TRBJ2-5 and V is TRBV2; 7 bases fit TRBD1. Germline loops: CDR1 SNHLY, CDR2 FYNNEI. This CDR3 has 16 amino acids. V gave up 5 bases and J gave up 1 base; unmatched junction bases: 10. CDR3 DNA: TGTGCCAGCAGTCCGGGACAGAGGACCGTCCAAGAGACCCAGTACTTC. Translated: CASSPGQRTVQETQYF.

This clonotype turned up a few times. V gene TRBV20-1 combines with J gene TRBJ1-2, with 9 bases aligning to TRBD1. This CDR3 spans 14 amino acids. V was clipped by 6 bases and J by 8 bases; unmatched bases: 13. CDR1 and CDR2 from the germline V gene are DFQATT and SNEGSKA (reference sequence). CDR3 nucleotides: TGCAGTGCCGCCCGGACAGGGGAGTCGGAAGGCTACACCTTC. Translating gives CSAARTGESEGYTF.

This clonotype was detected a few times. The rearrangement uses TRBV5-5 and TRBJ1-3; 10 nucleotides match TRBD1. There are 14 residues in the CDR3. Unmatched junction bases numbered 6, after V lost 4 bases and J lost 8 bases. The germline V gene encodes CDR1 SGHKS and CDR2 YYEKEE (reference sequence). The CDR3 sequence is CASSPGTGAYTIYF. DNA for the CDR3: TGTGCCAGCAGCCCCGGGACAGGGGCATACACCATATATTTT. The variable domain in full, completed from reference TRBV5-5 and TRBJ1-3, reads DAGVTQSPTHLIKTRGQQVTLRCSPISGHKSVSWYQQVLGQGPQFIFQYYEKEERGRGNFPDRFSARQFPNYSSELNVNALLLGDSALYLCASSPGTGAYTIYFGEGSWLTVV.

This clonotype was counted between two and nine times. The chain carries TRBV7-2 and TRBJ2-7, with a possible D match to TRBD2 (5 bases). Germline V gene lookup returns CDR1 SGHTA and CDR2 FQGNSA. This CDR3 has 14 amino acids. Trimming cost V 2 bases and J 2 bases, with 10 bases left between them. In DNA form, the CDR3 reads TGTGCCAGCAGCTTATCCCCAGCGGCCTACGAGCAGTACTTC. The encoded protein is CASSLSPAAYEQYF.

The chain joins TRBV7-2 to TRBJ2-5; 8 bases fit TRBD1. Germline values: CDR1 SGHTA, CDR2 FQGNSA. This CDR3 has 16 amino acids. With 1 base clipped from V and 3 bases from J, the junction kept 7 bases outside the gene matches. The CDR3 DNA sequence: TGTGCCAGCAGCTTAGGCTTGGGGACAGGTGAAGAGACCCAGTACTTC. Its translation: CASSLGLGTGEETQYF.

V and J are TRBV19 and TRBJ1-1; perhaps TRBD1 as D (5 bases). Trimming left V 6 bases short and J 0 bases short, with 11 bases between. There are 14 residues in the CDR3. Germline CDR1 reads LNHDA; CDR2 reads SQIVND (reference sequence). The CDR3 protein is CASRQTAMNTEAFF. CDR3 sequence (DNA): TGTGCCAGTAGACAGACAGCCATGAACACTGAAGCTTTCTTT. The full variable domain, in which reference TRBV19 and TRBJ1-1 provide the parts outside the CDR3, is DGGITQSPKYLFRKEGQNVTLSCEQNLNHDAMYWYRQDPGQGLRLIYYSQIVNDFQKGDIAEGYSVSREKKESFPLTVTSAQKNPTAFYLCASRQTAMNTEAFFGQGTRLTVV.